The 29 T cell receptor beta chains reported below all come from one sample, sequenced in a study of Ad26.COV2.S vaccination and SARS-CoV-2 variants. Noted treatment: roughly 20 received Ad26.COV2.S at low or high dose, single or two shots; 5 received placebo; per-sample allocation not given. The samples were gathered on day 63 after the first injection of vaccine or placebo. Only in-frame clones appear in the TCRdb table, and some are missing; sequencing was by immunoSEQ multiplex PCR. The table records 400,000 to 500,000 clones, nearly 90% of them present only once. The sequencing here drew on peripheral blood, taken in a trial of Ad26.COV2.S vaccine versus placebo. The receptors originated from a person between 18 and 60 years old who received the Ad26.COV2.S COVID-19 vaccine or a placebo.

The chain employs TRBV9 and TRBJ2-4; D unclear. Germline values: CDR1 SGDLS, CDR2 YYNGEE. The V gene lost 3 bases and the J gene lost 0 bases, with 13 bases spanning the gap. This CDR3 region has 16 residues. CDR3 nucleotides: TGTGCCAGCAGCGGGGGATGGGGAAGAGCCAAAAACATTCAGTACTTC. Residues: CASSGGWGRAKNIQYF. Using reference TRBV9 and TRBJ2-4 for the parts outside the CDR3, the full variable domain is DSGVTQTPKHLITATGQRVTLRCSPRSGDLSVYWYQQSLDQGLQFLIQYYNGEERAKGNILERFSAQQFPDLHSELNLSSLELGDSALYFCASSGGWGRAKNIQYFGAGTRLSVL.

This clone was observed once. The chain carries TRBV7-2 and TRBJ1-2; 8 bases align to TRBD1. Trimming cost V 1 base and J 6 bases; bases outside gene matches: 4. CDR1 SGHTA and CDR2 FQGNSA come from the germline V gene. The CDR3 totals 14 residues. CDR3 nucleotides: TGTGCCAGCAGCTTAGGGCAGGGGGCTCATGGCTACACCTTC. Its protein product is CASSLGQGAHGYTF.

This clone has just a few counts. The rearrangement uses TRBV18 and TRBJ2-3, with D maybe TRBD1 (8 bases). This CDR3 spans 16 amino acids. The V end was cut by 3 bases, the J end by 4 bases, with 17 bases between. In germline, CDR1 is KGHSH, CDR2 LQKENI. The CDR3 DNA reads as TGTGCCAGCTCACCGGGGACAGGCGGGGGAGCAGATACGCAGTATTTT. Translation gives CASSPGTGGGADTQYF.

The CDR3 bases are TGTGCCAGCACATCATTCCGGACAGGAGATCAGCCCCAGCATTTT. It encodes CASTSFRTGDQPQHF. The chain couples TRBV2 to TRBJ1-5, with 7 bases lining up with TRBD1. Germline lookup yields CDR1 SNHLY and CDR2 FYNNEI. The V gene end was trimmed by 7 bases and the J gene end by 5 bases; junction bases not matched to a gene: 11. The CDR3 has 15 residues.

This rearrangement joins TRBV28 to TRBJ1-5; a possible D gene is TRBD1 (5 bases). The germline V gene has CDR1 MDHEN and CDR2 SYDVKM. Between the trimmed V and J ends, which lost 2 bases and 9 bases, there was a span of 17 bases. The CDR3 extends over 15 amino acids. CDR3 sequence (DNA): TGTGCCAGCAGTTTAACTCAAGATGGGGGGGGGCCCCAGCATTTT. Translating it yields CASSLTQDGGGPQHF.

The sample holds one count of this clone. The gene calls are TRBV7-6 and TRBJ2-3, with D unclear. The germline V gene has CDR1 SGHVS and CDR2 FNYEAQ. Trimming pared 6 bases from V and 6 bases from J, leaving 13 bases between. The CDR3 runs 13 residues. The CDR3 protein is CASSLNLGDTQYF. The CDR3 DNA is TGTGCCAGCAGTCTAAACCTAGGGGATACGCAGTATTTT. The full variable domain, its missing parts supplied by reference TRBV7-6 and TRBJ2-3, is GAGVSQSPRYKVTKRGQDVALRCDPISGHVSLYWYRQALGQGPEFLTYFNYEAQQDKSGLPNDRFSAERPEGSISTLTIQRTEQRDSAMYRCASSLNLGDTQYFGPGTRLTVL.

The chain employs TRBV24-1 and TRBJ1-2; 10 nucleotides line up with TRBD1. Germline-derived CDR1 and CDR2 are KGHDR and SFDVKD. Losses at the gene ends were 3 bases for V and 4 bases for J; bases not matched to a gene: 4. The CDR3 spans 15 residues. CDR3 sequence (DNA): TGTGCCACCAGTGATCACGGGACAGGGGTCTATGGCTACACCTTC. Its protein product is CATSDHGTGVYGYTF.

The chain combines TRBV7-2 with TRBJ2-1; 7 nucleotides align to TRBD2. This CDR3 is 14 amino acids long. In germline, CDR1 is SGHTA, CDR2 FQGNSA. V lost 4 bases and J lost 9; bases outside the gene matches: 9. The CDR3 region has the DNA TGTGCCAGCAGCTACGTATCGGGGGGAATTGAGCAGTTCTTC. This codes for CASSYVSGGIEQFF.

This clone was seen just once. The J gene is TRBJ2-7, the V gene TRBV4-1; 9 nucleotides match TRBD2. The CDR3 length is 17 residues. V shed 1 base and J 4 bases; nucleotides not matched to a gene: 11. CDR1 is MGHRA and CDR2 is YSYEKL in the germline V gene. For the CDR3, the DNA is TGCGCCAGCAGCCAAGGGATCCCCCTAGCGGGGAGGTACGAGCAGTACTTC. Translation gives CASSQGIPLAGRYEQYF.

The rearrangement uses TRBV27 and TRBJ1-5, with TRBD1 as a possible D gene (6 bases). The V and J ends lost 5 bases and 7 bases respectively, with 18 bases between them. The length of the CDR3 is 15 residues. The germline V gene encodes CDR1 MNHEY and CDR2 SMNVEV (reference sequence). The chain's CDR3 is CASSPYTTGNQPQHF. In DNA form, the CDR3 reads TGTGCCAGCAGTCCATACACAACAGGGAACCAGCCCCAGCATTTT.

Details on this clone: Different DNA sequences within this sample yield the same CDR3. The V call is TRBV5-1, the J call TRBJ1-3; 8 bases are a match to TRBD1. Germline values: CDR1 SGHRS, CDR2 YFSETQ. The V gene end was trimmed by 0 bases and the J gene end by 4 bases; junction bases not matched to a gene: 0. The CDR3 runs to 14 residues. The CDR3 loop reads CASSLGTGGNTIYF. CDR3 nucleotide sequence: TGCGCCAGCAGCTTGGGGACAGGGGGAAACACCATATATTTT.

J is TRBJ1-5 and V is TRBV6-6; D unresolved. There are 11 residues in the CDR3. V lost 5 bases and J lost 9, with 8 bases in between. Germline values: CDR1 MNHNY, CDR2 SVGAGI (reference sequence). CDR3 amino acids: CASSMGGPQHF. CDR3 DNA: TGTGCCAGCAGTATGGGTGGGCCCCAGCATTTT.

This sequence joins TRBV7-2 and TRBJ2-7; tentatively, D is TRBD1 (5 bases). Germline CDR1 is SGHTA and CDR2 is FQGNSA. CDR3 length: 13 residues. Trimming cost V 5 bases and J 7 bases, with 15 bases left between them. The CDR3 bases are TGTGCCAGCAGCCCCCGGGTACAGGTTGAGCAGTACTTC. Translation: CASSPRVQVEQYF.

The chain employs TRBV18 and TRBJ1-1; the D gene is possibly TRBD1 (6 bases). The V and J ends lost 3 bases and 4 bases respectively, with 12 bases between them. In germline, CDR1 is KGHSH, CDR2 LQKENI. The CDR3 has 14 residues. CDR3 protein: CASSPQGRSTEAFF. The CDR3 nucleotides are TGTGCCAGCTCACCTCAGGGGAGGAGCACTGAAGCTTTCTTT.

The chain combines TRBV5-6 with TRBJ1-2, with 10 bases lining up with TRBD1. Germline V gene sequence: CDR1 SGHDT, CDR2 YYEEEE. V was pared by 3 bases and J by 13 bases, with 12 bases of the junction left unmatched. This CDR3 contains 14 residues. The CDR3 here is CASSSPGQGPLGTF. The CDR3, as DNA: TGTGCCAGCAGCTCTCCGGGACAGGGGCCGTTGGGCACCTTC.

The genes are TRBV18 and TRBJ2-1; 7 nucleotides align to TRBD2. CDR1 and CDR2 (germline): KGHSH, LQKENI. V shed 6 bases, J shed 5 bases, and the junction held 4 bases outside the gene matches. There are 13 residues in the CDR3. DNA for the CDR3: TGTGCCAGCTCTTCCCGGGGGGACAATGAGCAGTTCTTC. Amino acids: CASSSRGDNEQFF.

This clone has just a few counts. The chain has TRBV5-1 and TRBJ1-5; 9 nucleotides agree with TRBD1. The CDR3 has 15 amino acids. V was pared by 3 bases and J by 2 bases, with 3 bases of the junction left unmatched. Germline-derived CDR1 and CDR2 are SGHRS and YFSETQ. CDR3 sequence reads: CASSSGQGGNQPQHF. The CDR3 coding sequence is TGCGCCAGCAGCTCGGGACAGGGTGGCAATCAGCCCCAGCATTTT.

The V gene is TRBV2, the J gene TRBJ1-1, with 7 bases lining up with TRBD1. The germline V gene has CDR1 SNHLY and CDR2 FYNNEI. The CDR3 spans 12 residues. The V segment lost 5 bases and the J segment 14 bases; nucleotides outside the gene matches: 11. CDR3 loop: CASSRTGVESFF. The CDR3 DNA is TGTGCCAGCAGTCGGACAGGCGTTGAATCGTTCTTT.

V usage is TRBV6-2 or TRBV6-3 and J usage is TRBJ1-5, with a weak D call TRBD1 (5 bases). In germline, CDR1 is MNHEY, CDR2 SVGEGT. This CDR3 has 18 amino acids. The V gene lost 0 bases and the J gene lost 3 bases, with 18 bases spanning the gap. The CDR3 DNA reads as TGTGCCAGCAGTTACTCGAGGGGTGGCCCATCATCCAATCAGCCCCAGCATTTT. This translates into CASSYSRGGPSSNQPQHF.

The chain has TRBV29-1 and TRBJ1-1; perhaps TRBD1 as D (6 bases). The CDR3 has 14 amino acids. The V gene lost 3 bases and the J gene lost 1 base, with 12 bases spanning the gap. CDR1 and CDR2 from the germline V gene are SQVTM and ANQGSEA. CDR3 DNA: TGCAGCGTTGAGGACAGATCGTGGAACACTGAAGCTTTCTTT. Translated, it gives CSVEDRSWNTEAFF.

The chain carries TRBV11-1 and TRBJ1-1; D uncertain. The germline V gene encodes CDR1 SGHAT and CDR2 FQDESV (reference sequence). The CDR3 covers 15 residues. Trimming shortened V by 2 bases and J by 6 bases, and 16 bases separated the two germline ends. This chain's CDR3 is CASSLRRVENAEAFF. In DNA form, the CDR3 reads TGTGCCAGCAGCTTAAGGAGGGTAGAAAACGCTGAAGCTTTCTTT.

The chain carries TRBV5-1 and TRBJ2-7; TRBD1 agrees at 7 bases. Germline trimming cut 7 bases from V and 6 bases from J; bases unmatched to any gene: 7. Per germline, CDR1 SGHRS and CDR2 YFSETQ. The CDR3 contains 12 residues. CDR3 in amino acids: CASGTALAEQYF. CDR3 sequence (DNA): TGCGCCAGCGGGACAGCTCTGGCCGAGCAGTACTTC.

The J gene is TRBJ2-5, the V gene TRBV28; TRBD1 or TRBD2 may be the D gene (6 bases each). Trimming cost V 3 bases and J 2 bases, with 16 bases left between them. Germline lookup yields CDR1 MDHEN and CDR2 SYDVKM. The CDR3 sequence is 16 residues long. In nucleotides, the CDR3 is TGTGCCAGCAGTTTCAAGGGGGGACCCCTACAAGAGACCCAGTACTTC. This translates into CASSFKGGPLQETQYF.

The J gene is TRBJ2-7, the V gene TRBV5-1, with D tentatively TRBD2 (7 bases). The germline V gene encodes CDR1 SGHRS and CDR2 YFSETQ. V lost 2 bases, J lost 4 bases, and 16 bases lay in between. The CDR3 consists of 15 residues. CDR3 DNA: TGCGCCAGCAGCTTACGGTACGGGGGGCGATACGAGCAGTACTTC. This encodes CASSLRYGGRYEQYF.

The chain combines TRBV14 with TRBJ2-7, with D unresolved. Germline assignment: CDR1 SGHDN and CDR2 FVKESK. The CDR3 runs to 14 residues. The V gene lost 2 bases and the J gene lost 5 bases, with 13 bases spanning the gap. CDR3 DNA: TGTGCCAGCAGCCAAAGCCCCTTAGCAGACGAGCAGTACTTC. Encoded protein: CASSQSPLADEQYF.

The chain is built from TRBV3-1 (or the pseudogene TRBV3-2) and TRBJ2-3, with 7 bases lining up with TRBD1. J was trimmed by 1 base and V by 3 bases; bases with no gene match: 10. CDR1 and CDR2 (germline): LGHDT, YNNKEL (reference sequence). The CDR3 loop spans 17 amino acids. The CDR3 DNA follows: TGTGCCAGCAGCCAGGGACAGTTTAGAACGGGCACAGATACGCAGTATTTT. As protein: CASSQGQFRTGTDTQYF.

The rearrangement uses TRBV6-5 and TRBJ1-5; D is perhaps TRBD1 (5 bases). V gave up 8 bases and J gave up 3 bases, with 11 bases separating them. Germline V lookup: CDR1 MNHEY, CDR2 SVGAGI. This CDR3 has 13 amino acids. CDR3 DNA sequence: TGTGCCAGCGGTAGGACACACAATCAGCCCCAGCATTTT. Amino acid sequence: CASGRTHNQPQHF.

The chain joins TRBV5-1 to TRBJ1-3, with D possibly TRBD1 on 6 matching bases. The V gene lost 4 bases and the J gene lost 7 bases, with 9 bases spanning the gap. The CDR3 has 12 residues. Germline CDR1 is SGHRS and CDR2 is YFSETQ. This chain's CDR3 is CASSLGGNTIYF. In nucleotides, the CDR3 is TGCGCCAGCAGCCTTGGGGGCAACACCATATATTTT.

The CDR3 sequence is CASSPQVFSGNTIYF. CDR3 bases: TGTGCCAGCTCACCACAGGTCTTCTCTGGAAACACCATATATTTT. The rearrangement links TRBV18 to TRBJ1-3; D remains ambiguous. The CDR3 is 15 residues long. Trimming left V 1 base short and J 0 bases short, with 7 bases between. The germline gives CDR1 KGHSH, CDR2 LQKENI. Drawing the rest from reference TRBV18 and TRBJ1-3, the complete variable domain is NAGVMQNPRHLVRRRGQEARLRCSPMKGHSHVYWYRQLPEEGLKFMVYLQKENIIDESGMPKERFSAEFPKEGPSILRIQQVVRGDSAAYFCASSPQVFSGNTIYFGEGSWLTVV.